These 30 T cell receptor beta chains were sequenced from one sample in a study of T cell repertoires in cytomegalovirus infection. The antigens for these receptors are not known. TCRdb re-called the reads through MiXCR, storing one row per CDR3 protein. This repertoire shows approximately 110,000 distinct CDR3 sequences, around 32% found once; its top ten account for roughly 53%. Material: CD8+ T cells from cultured PBMCs, obtained from culture after CMV antigen stimulation. These receptors came from a human donor in good health (CMV status not recorded). Some clones in this sample may be carry-over from other donors' samples.

The sample holds a few counts of this clonotype. The J gene is TRBJ1-1, the V gene TRBV6-6; no clear D gene. Per the germline V gene, CDR1 is MNHNY and CDR2 is SVGAGI (reference sequence). Trimming shortened V by 7 bases and J by 2 bases, and 23 bases separated the two germline ends. This CDR3 has 17 amino acids. The CDR3 DNA follows: TGTGCCAGCACCTTATCTCCCTTCGAGAGGCCTAACACTGAAGCTTTCTTT. Its translation: CASTLSPFERPNTEAFF.

CDR3 DNA sequence: TGTGCCAGCAGTGAAGAGGAGGGGGGCACAGATACGCAGTATTTT. Its translation is CASSEEEGGTDTQYF. The gene calls are TRBV6-1 and TRBJ2-3, with D tentatively TRBD1 or TRBD2 (6 bases each). The CDR3 loop spans 15 amino acids. Trimming shortened V by 1 base and J by 1 base, and 9 bases separated the two germline ends. The germline CDR1 and CDR2 sequences are MNHNS and SASEGT.

This clonotype was recorded a few times. The chain is built from TRBV6-6 and TRBJ2-7; a weak D match, TRBD1 (6 bases). Germline values: CDR1 MNHNY, CDR2 SVGAGI (reference sequence). The CDR3 consists of 16 residues. The V and J ends lost 4 bases and 3 bases respectively, with 19 bases between them. This chain's CDR3 is CASSSIGQKGYYEQYF. The DNA of the CDR3 is TGTGCCAGCAGTTCCATAGGACAGAAGGGGTACTACGAGCAGTACTTC.

This clonotype appeared a few times. The chain recombines TRBV11-2 with TRBJ2-7, with 8 positions matching TRBD2. Germline lookup yields CDR1 SGHAT and CDR2 FQNNGV. This CDR3 contains 15 residues. With V trimmed by 3 bases and J by 5 bases, 9 bases remained unmatched. CDR3 nucleotides: TGTGCCAGCAGCTTCACCGGGACTAGGATCCACGAGCAGTACTTC. Translated, it gives CASSFTGTRIHEQYF.

This sequence joins TRBV25-1 and TRBJ2-7; D uncertain. Deletions cut 8 bases from V and 4 bases from J, with 15 bases between. Germline assignment: CDR1 MGHDK and CDR2 SYGVNS. The CDR3 consists of 13 residues. For the CDR3, the DNA is TGTGCCAGCTCTTACGGATCTGGGTACGAGCAGTACTTC. Translated, it gives CASSYGSGYEQYF.

V gene TRBV4-1 combines with J gene TRBJ2-7; D is perhaps TRBD1 (5 bases). Germline CDR1 is MGHRA and CDR2 is YSYEKL. The CDR3 length is 15 residues. Deletions cut 1 base from V and 2 bases from J, with 12 bases between. The CDR3 is CASSQVTGLAYEQYF. CDR3 coding DNA: TGCGCCAGCAGCCAAGTTACAGGTCTGGCCTACGAGCAGTACTTC.

The chain carries TRBV5-4 and TRBJ2-1; possible D gene TRBD2, 7 bases. In germline, CDR1 is SGHNT, CDR2 YYREEE (reference sequence). Trimming took off 2 bases at V and 7 bases at J, with 16 bases between the two ends. The CDR3 contains 15 residues. The CDR3 coding sequence is TGTGCCAGCAGCTTAAGGGACGGGGGGCGGAATGAGCAGTTCTTC. Translating it yields CASSLRDGGRNEQFF. The complete variable domain, with remaining parts taken from reference TRBV5-4 and TRBJ2-1, reads ETGVTQSPTHLIKTRGQQVTLRCSSQSGHNTVSWYQQALGQGPQFIFQYYREEENGRGNFPPRFSGLQFPNYSSELNVNALELDDSALYLCASSLRDGGRNEQFFGPGTRLTVL.

The V gene is TRBV24-1, the J gene TRBJ2-7; D not certain. Per the germline V gene, CDR1 is KGHDR and CDR2 is SFDVKD. V lost 3 bases and J 2 bases, leaving 13 bases between the germline ends. The CDR3 spans 15 residues. The CDR3 sequence: CATSDPRVPPYEQYF. DNA of the CDR3: TGTGCCACCAGTGATCCCAGAGTGCCCCCCTACGAGCAGTACTTC.

This clonotype was found many times. The chain uses TRBV7-6 and TRBJ2-7, with D perhaps matching TRBD1 or TRBD2 (5 bases each). CDR1 and CDR2 (germline): SGHVS, FNYEAQ. Trimming cost V 5 bases and J 7 bases, with 15 bases left between them. The CDR3 length is 13 residues. DNA for the CDR3: TGTGCCAGCAGCCACGGGACGGGCAATGAGCAGTACTTC. It encodes CASSHGTGNEQYF. Together with reference TRBV7-6 and TRBJ2-7, the CDR3 gives the full variable domain: GAGVSQSPRYKVTKRGQDVALRCDPISGHVSLYWYRQALGQGPEFLTYFNYEAQQDKSGLPNDRFSAERPEGSISTLTIQRTEQRDSAMYRCASSHGTGNEQYFGPGTRLTVT.

The V call is TRBV10-3, the J call TRBJ2-1; 8 bases fit TRBD2. V lost 4 bases and J lost 4; bases outside the gene matches: 12. In germline, CDR1 is ENHRY, CDR2 SYGVKD. CDR3 length: 17 amino acids. CDR3 loop: CAISGGIAGKGYNEQFF. DNA of the CDR3: TGTGCCATCAGTGGGGGGATAGCGGGGAAAGGTTACAATGAGCAGTTCTTC.

V is TRBV5-1 and J is TRBJ1-2; no reliable D call. The length of the CDR3 is 15 residues. In germline, CDR1 is SGHRS, CDR2 YFSETQ. V was pared by 3 bases and J by 1 base, with 13 bases between. CDR3 residues: CASSSGILLNYGYTF. In DNA form, the CDR3 reads TGCGCCAGCAGCTCGGGCATTTTGCTTAACTATGGCTACACCTTC.

This clonotype has a handful of counts. One end of the junction is discordant with germline, which a read error may explain. CDR3 sequence: CASSSRPGGLNTGELFF. CDR3 nucleotides: TGTGCTAGCAGCTCCCGGCCGGGGGGGCTGAACACCGGGGAGCTGTTTTTT. The chain joins TRBV7-7 to TRBJ2-2; 8 bases are a match to TRBD2. The CDR3 covers 17 residues. Germline V gene lookup returns CDR1 SSHAT and CDR2 FNYEAQ (reference sequence).

The CDR3, as DNA: TGTGCCAGCACTAACCACCGCGGGGGGGCTATCAACGAGCAGTACTTC. This codes for CASTNHRGGAINEQYF. The J gene is TRBJ2-7, the V gene TRBV6-6; 9 bases align to TRBD2. V lost 7 bases to trimming and J lost 5 bases; unmatched junction nucleotides: 15. CDR1 and CDR2 from the germline V gene are MNHNY and SVGAGI (reference sequence). The length of the CDR3 is 16 residues.

There are many counts of this clonotype. V gene TRBV7-6 combines with J gene TRBJ2-3; D is undetermined. V shed 4 bases and J shed 0 bases, with 11 bases lying between them. The CDR3 is 15 amino acids. Germline CDR1 SGHVS, CDR2 FNYEAQ. The DNA of the CDR3 is TGTGCCAGCAGCTCCGGCCCTCTTAGCACAGATACGCAGTATTTT. Protein: CASSSGPLSTDTQYF.

A few counts support this clonotype. This rearrangement joins TRBV7-6 to TRBJ1-5, with a weak D call TRBD1 (6 bases). The V end was cut by 5 bases, the J end by 1 base, with 18 bases between. CDR1 and CDR2 from the germline V gene are SGHVS and FNYEAQ. The CDR3 loop spans 17 amino acids. This chain's CDR3 is CASSGGTTQQSNQPQHF. The CDR3 DNA reads TGTGCCAGCAGCGGTGGGACAACTCAACAGAGCAATCAGCCCCAGCATTTT.

This clonotype turned up a few times. The gene calls are TRBV12-3 or TRBV12-4 and TRBJ1-5; 9 nucleotides align to TRBD1. The CDR3 is made up of 15 amino acids. The J segment lost 6 bases and the V segment lost 5 bases, leaving 8 bases of the junction unmatched. The CDR3 protein is CASSRWDRESQPQHF. CDR3 in DNA: TGTGCCAGCAGTCGCTGGGACAGGGAGTCTCAGCCCCAGCATTTT.

The V gene is TRBV12-3 or TRBV12-4, the J gene TRBJ2-1; D may be TRBD1 or TRBD2 (6 bases each). This CDR3 spans 14 amino acids. Trimming pared 5 bases from V and 7 bases from J, leaving 15 bases between. For the CDR3, the DNA is TGTGCCAGCAGTCTTGTGGGGGGCGAGAATGAGCAGTTCTTC. Protein sequence: CASSLVGGENEQFF.

V usage is TRBV20-1 and J usage is TRBJ2-1; 12 bases are shared with TRBD2. Per germline, CDR1 DFQATT and CDR2 SNEGSKA (reference sequence). This CDR3 has 18 residues. V trimming: 0 bases; J trimming: 10 bases; junction bases outside the gene matches: 16. For the CDR3, the DNA is TGCAGTGCTAGAGATTCGGCTAGCGGGGGGGCCATGCCGGTGGAGCAGTTCTTC. Translation: CSARDSASGGAMPVEQFF.

The J gene is TRBJ2-3, the V gene TRBV4-1; perhaps TRBD1 as D (5 bases). Germline V gene lookup returns CDR1 MGHRA and CDR2 YSYEKL. The CDR3 is 16 amino acids. Trimming pared 1 base from V and 0 bases from J, leaving 11 bases between. DNA for the CDR3: TGCGCCAGCAGCCAAGGGACGGCAGGGAGCACAGATACGCAGTATTTT. Encoded protein: CASSQGTAGSTDTQYF.

The V gene is TRBV20-1, the J gene TRBJ2-5, with D tentatively TRBD2 (7 bases). V was trimmed by 5 bases and J by 5 bases, leaving 15 bases between them. Germline V gene sequence: CDR1 DFQATT, CDR2 SNEGSKA (reference sequence). The CDR3 loop spans 13 amino acids. The CDR3 DNA sequence: TGCAGTGCTCCAAAAGGGGGGGGGGAGACCCAGTACTTC. As protein: CSAPKGGGETQYF.

The J gene is TRBJ2-3, the V gene TRBV7-6; TRBD2 matches at 9 bases. CDR1 SGHVS and CDR2 FNYEAQ come from the germline V gene. J gave up 1 base and V 1 base, and 12 bases lay outside the gene matches. The CDR3 contains 19 residues. The CDR3 DNA sequence: TGTGCCAGCAGCTTAGTCCCGGGACTAGCAAGGGGACGCACAGATACGCAGTATTTT. As protein: CASSLVPGLARGRTDTQYF.

This clonotype was picked up a small number of times. The genes are TRBV6-5 and TRBJ1-5; possibly TRBD1 for D (6 bases). Germline values: CDR1 MNHEY, CDR2 SVGAGI. The CDR3 runs to 14 residues. V was shortened by 6 bases and J by 6 bases, with 15 bases between the two germline ends. CDR3 DNA: TGTGCCAGCAGCAGTGGGGACACGAGTCAGCCCCAGCATTTT. Its translation is CASSSGDTSQPQHF.

This clonotype has more than one count but fewer than ten. The V and J genes are TRBV28 and TRBJ1-2, with 7 nucleotides matching TRBD1. Germline trimming cut 6 bases from V and 5 bases from J; bases unmatched to any gene: 6. The CDR3 runs to 13 residues. Germline loops: CDR1 MDHEN, CDR2 SYDVKM. CDR3 region: CASRSGTVYGYTF. CDR3 nucleotides: TGTGCCAGCAGGTCCGGGACAGTATATGGCTACACCTTC.

This clonotype was observed at least ten times. The gene calls are TRBV6-2 or TRBV6-3 and TRBJ2-1, with 9 bases lining up with TRBD2. This CDR3 is 18 amino acids long. V shed 6 bases and J 4 bases; nucleotides not matched to a gene: 16. From germline, CDR1 is MNHEY and CDR2 SVGEGT. This CDR3 is CASRPPRRGGLIYNEQFF. In DNA, the CDR3 is TGTGCCAGCAGACCCCCCCGGCGGGGGGGCCTAATTTACAATGAGCAGTTCTTC.

This chain uses TRBV20-1 with TRBJ2-1; D perhaps matches TRBD2 (7 bases). Germline V gene lookup returns CDR1 DFQATT and CDR2 SNEGSKA (reference sequence). The CDR3 spans 16 residues. V lost 5 bases to trimming and J lost 4 bases, with 21 bases between them. The CDR3 is CSAPEGGGGQYNEQFF. CDR3 nucleotide sequence: TGCAGTGCTCCAGAGGGTGGGGGGGGGCAGTACAATGAGCAGTTCTTC.

V is TRBV6-2 or TRBV6-3 and J is TRBJ2-6; D not certain. This CDR3 is built from 14 residues. Germline assignment: CDR1 MNHEY and CDR2 SVGEGT. V was cut by 6 bases and J by 4 bases, with 10 bases left in between. CDR3: CASRQIRGANVLTF. In nucleotides, the CDR3 is TGTGCCAGCAGACAGATCCGGGGGGCCAACGTCCTGACTTTC.

This clonotype was seen repeatedly, ten times or more. The chain joins TRBV7-2 to TRBJ2-3; D is unresolved. V dropped 8 bases and J dropped 11 bases, with 14 bases sitting between them. CDR3 length: 11 amino acids. The V gene's germline CDR1 is SGHTA and CDR2 FQGNSA. CDR3 amino acids: CASRSPLGQYF. CDR3 nucleotide sequence: TGTGCCAGCCGGAGCCCATTGGGGCAGTATTTT.

This clonotype was detected many times. The V call is TRBV5-4, the J call TRBJ2-3, with a tentative D call TRBD2 (7 bases). The germline V and J ends were trimmed by 2 bases and 6 bases, with 16 bases remaining between them. The germline gives CDR1 SGHNT, CDR2 YYREEE (reference sequence). The CDR3 consists of 15 residues. CDR3 sequence (DNA): TGTGCCAGCAGCTTTTCTGGGGGGGCAGGGGATACGCAGTATTTT. Translated: CASSFSGGAGDTQYF.

This rearrangement joins TRBV19 to TRBJ2-7, with a weak D call TRBD1 (6 bases). Germline V CDR1 and CDR2: LNHDA, SQIVND (reference sequence). There are 14 residues in the CDR3. V was shortened by 5 bases and J by 0 bases, with 11 bases between the two germline ends. In nucleotides, the CDR3 is TGTGCCAGTAGTCTTTTGACAGGCTCCTACGAGCAGTACTTC. Its protein is CASSLLTGSYEQYF.

This clonotype appeared many times. This sequence joins TRBV7-2 and TRBJ2-2, with D tentatively TRBD1 (6 bases). The germline gives CDR1 SGHTA, CDR2 FQGNSA. The CDR3 contains 17 residues. The V end lost 4 bases, the J end lost 7 bases, and 22 bases lay between the germline ends. As DNA, the CDR3 is TGTGCCAGCAGCTCACCCCGGGACAATCCATACAACGGGGAGCTGTTTTTT. It translates to CASSSPRDNPYNGELFF.